This TCR beta chain was recorded in a study of blood T cell repertoires in COVID-19. Overall study context: Samples representing acute and convalescent COVID-19 were sourced from the United States, Italy and Spain. T cells, B-cell-depleted T cells, or PBMCs provided the cDNA or gDNA that served as material.

Per the original methods: Estimated nucleated cell counts came from reference gene primer amplification. Here immunoSEQ multiplex PCR was the method, and the copy in TCRdb shows in-frame clones only, minus some. V, J and clone size are taken as reported in that table, and D and trimming were inferred from the DNA itself. This sample has some 250,000 clones, with 83% found just once. The junction had 14 bases not matched to a gene; V was cut back by 3 bases and J by 8 bases. The CDR3 runs to 16 residues. Per germline, CDR1 MDHEN and CDR2 SYDVKM. The sequencing input was peripheral blood. The chain couples TRBV28 to TRBJ1-2, with 8 bases identical to TRBD1. The clonotype comes from an older man with acute or convalescent COVID-19. CDR3 protein: CASSFSGTGVVRGYTF. CDR3 in DNA: TGTGCCAGCAGTTTCTCCGGGACAGGAGTTGTTCGAGGCTACACCTTC.